The present T cell receptor beta chain was sequenced within a study of cytomegalovirus exposure and HLA in healthy donors. This clone has a handful of counts. Antigen specificity is unknown. The germline V gene encodes CDR1 MNHNS and CDR2 SASEGT. The CDR3 is made up of 13 amino acids. J lost 8 bases, V lost 6 bases, and 5 bases had no gene match. Primers included in the PCR were 60 Vbeta and 13 Jbeta primers. The method was immunoSEQ multiplex PCR; TCRdb's version includes in-frame clones alone and lacks a portion of them. The table shows about 200,000 clones, with about four fifths occurring only once. The study's findings and limits: HLA allele associations emerged for fewer than 20,000 TCR beta sequences in a later analysis, at 0.05 false discovery rate.

The rearrangement joins TRBV6-1 to TRBJ1-5; 9 bases agree with TRBD1. The receptor was isolated from a girl under 18 in good health and CMV-seropositive. Material for sequencing was PBMCs. CDR3 residues: CASRGTGKEPQHF. The CDR3 coding sequence is TGTGCCAGCAGAGGGACAGGGAAGGAGCCCCAGCATTTT.